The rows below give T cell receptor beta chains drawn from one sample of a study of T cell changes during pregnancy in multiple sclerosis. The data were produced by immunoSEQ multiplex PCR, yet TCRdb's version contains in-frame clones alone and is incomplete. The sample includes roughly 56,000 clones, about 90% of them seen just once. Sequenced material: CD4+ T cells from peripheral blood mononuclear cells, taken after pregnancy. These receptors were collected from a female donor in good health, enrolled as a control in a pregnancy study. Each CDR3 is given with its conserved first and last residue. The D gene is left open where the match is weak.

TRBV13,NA,CASSRSQGSRDTEAFF
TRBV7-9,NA,CASSLGGMQPQHF
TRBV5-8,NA,CASSLPGVGDTGELFF
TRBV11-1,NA,CASSFLNEQFF
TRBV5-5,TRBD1,CASSWGQGRESEQYF
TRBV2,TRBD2,CASSVAGGTTDTQYF
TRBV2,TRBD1,CATIPTGTGLTEAFF
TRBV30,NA,CACGADEKLFF
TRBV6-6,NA,CASSLGDNYGYTF
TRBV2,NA,CASSEKARSTGELFF
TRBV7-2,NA,CASSDKRGHEKLFF
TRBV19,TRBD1,CASSMWTGTQYF
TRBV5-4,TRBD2,CASSISGGNTGELFF